This record covers a single T cell receptor beta chain. This clonotype was picked up many times. Its antigen specificity is not known. Per-nucleotide qualities are absent, and no much larger clonotype sits a single base away. Two rounds of multiplex PCR on genomic DNA were used to amplify the TCR beta CDR3 region. In the first PCR round, primers specific to each TRBV and TRBJ gene were used, and the primer sequences were filed in Chinese patent CN105087789A. The second PCR round used universal primers. The Roche High Pure PCR Template Preparation Kit was used to extract genomic DNA from frozen PBMCs. The libraries underwent paired-end sequencing with 151 bp reads on an Illumina HiSeq 3000. Per the original workflow: CutAdapt was used to remove raw reads lacking the multiplex PCR primer sequences. Using PEAR, the high-quality paired reads were merged into contigs. TRB V, D and J gene segments were assigned to each contig with MiXCR by alignment to reference sequences. To remove sequencing errors, CDR3 sequences were clustered according to base quality and sequence similarity. Diversity was calculated as Shannon entropy divided by the natural log of the number of productive TCR sequences. Clonality was computed as one minus the ratio of Shannon entropy to the natural log of the number of unique clonotypes. The Youden index of ROC curves was used to select progression-free survival cut-offs for repertoire metrics, and analyses were performed in R 3.5.3. TCRdb itself trimmed the public reads at Q25 with fastp, ran MiXCR and retained productive beta chains. CDR3 protein sequences are deduplicated, and each keeps its most common genes and DNA. TCRdb's processing, not the study's, gives the V and J calls here. For this sample the table gives about 15,000 distinct CDR3 sequences, of which about 17% were detected only once. Of the sample, around 41% is held by the ten largest clones.

This sample is drawn from a study of prognosis after radiotherapy for stage I lung cancer (dated by TCRdb to the early 2020s). General notes on the study: Between early 2018 and 2019, over 15 patients with stage I NSCLC were enrolled in Nanjing, China. A few patients had oligometastatic NSCLC after surgical resection of the primary tumor, and approximately 13 had newly diagnosed primary stage I lung tumors. Every patient was regarded as medically inoperable, because of comorbidities in about a dozen cases and refusal of surgery in seven or eight cases. Ages in the cohort of about a dozen men and a handful of women ranged from about 50 to 90 years, with a median of 74. On tumor histology, 11 to 12 patients had adenocarcinoma and 6 to 8 had squamous cell carcinoma. SBRT was delivered in 3 to 5 fractions with a biologically effective dose of at least 100 Gy, and image-guided IMRT or VMAT was used for delivery. No patient received concurrent therapy alongside SBRT. Four of the 19 patients developed distant metastases after SBRT, at a median of around seven months; the other 15 showed no significant progression. This study profiled peripheral blood TCR beta repertoires from stage I NSCLC patients before and after stereotactic body radiotherapy and linked the repertoires to distant failure. For each of the roughly 20 patients, one blood sample was taken before SBRT and one after, so the study sequenced around 40 samples in total.

Results and caveats for the whole study, not just this receptor: Limitations of the study included a small cohort and short follow-up, and the study findings need independent validation. Whether the expanded TCR clones were tumor-specific was not determined. Post-SBRT Shannon entropy and its change from baseline were lower in patients who developed distant metastases; baseline Shannon entropy was not associated with metastases. After SBRT, the number of unique TCR clones decreased (median around 10,000 before versus around 7,000 after; Wilcoxon paired P=0.011). TRBV and TRBJ usage frequencies reportedly varied with metastasis status, involving two V genes at baseline and nine V and two J genes after SBRT. None of the reported P values were adjusted for multiple comparisons.

All patients had node-negative disease on CT and PET/CT, and none had a history of other malignancies or prior chemotherapy or radiotherapy. Around 5.5 milliliters of peripheral venous blood were drawn into EDTA tubes at each of two time points. Ficoll-Paque Plus density-gradient centrifugation was used to isolate PBMCs. Samples were stored at -80°C immediately after collection until analysis. Between the V and J ends, shortened by 4 bases and 0 bases respectively, the junction contains 7 bases. CDR1 MDHEN and CDR2 SYDVKM are derived from the germline V gene. Its CDR3 holds 14 amino acids, cysteine through phenylalanine. CDR3 DNA only is kept here, 42 bases in frame from base 1.

The receptor's source is a donor aged 50 or older with non-small cell lung cancer. This chain joins TRBV28 to TRBJ1-5; the D gene cannot be named for sure. Sequencing was performed on PBMCs, taken before or after stereotactic body radiation therapy (not recorded which). The DNA sequence is as follows: TGTGCCAGCAGTTCGGAGTTTAGCAATCAGCCCCAGCATTTT. Translated, this gives CASSSEFSNQPQHF.